The clone carrying this TCR beta chain was seen a handful of times. Its target is unknown. Germline V gives CDR1 LNHNV, CDR2 YYDKDF (reference sequence). V shed 0 bases, J shed 6 bases, and the junction held 9 bases outside the gene matches. The CDR3 covers 16 residues. This entry comes from a study of cytomegalovirus exposure and HLA in healthy donors. Vbeta (60) and Jbeta (13) primers were used in the PCR. The method was immunoSEQ multiplex PCR; TCRdb's version includes in-frame clones alone and lacks a portion of them. Found here are roughly 140,000 clones, about four fifths of them singletons; the top ten hold under 4%. Findings and limits, study-wide: The later analysis indicated that the majority of CMV-associated TCR beta chains appeared HLA-restricted. Later analysis reportedly placed an Asian-associated ancestry cluster below the roughly 700-donor mean in N-insertions. Rare TCR sequences dominated, though some public TCRs recurred in many donors.

Source material: PBMCs. The chain has TRBV15 and TRBJ2-7, with 9 bases that match TRBD1. The clonotype comes from a human donor in good health. The CDR3 spells CATSRENWKGQGEQYF. The DNA of the CDR3 is TGTGCCACCAGCAGAGAAAACTGGAAGGGACAGGGCGAGCAGTACTTC.